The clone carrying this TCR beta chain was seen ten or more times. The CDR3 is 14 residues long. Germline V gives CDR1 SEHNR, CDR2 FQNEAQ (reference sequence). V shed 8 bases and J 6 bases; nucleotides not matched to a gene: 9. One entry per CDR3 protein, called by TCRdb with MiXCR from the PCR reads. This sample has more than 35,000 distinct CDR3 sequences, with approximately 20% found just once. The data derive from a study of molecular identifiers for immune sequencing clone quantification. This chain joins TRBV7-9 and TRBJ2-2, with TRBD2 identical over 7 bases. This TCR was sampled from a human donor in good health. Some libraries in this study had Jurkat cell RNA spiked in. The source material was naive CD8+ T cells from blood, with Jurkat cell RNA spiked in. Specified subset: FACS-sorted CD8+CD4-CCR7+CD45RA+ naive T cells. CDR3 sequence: CASPGRAVPGELFF. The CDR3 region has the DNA TGTGCCAGCCCGGGGAGGGCCGTGCCCGGGGAGCTGTTTTTT.